Presented here are 11 T cell receptor beta chains from one specimen sequenced in a study of cytotoxic CD8 clonotypes in ibrutinib-treated CLL. Method: immunoSEQ multiplex PCR; TCRdb's copy keeps in-frame clones and lacks some. The table includes about 45,000 clones, under 75% detected once. The specimen comprised PBMCs, sampled after 12 months of ibrutinib treatment. These receptor sequences come from a human donor with chronic lymphocytic leukemia.

The V and J genes are TRBV11-3 and TRBJ2-3, with 12 bases fitting TRBD1. The J segment lost 6 bases and the V segment lost 5 bases, leaving 6 bases of the junction unmatched. CDR3 length: 15 residues. Germline CDR1 is SGHNT and CDR2 is YENEEA. The CDR3 reads CASSMGQGARDTQYF. DNA for the CDR3: TGTGCCAGCAGCATGGGACAGGGGGCAAGGGATACGCAGTATTTT.

The V call is TRBV6-1, the J call TRBJ2-1, with D tentatively TRBD1 (5 bases). In germline, CDR1 is MNHNS, CDR2 SASEGT. The CDR3 loop spans 18 amino acids. Trimming removed 2 bases at V and 7 bases at J, with 24 bases between. The CDR3 protein is CASSESSSGFRFKNEQFF. CDR3 coding DNA: TGTGCCAGCAGTGAATCCTCTTCAGGGTTCAGATTCAAGAATGAGCAGTTCTTC.

The chain is built from TRBV2 and TRBJ2-1; D may match TRBD1 or TRBD2 (5 bases each). The CDR3 sequence is 11 residues long. The V gene lost 3 bases and the J gene lost 9 bases, with 6 bases spanning the gap. Per the germline V gene, CDR1 is SNHLY and CDR2 is FYNNEI. CDR3 bases: TGTGCCAGCAGTGACGGGACTGAGCAGTTCTTC. Its protein is CASSDGTEQFF.

This clone ranks as medium-sized (0.01 to 0.1%). The chain uses TRBV10-3 and TRBJ2-2; tentative D call: TRBD1 (6 bases). The CDR3 sequence is 15 residues long. CDR1 is ENHRY, CDR2 SYGVKD, per germline. The ends were cut back, 7 bases at V and 6 bases at J, with 18 bases in the middle. The CDR3 loop reads CAITPGGRPSGELFF. CDR3 nucleotide sequence: TGTGCCATCACCCCTGGGGGCCGGCCTTCCGGGGAGCTGTTTTTT.

This clone occurred once. The junction departs from the called germline gene at one end, perhaps through a read error. The chain joins TRBV7-2 to TRBJ1-2; 9 bases map to TRBD1. This CDR3 has 13 amino acids. Looked up from germline, CDR1 is SGHTA and CDR2 is FQGNSA. The CDR3, as DNA: TGCGGGACAGGGTCTTATCCGTGGTATGGCTACACCTTC. Translating it yields CGTGSYPWYGYTF.

The chain joins TRBV27 to TRBJ1-1; unclear D gene. The CDR3 consists of 12 residues. The V gene lost 4 bases and the J gene lost 5 bases, with 8 bases spanning the gap. Germline V CDR1 and CDR2: MNHEY, SMNVEV (reference sequence). CDR3 sequence: CASSSRWTEAFF. CDR3 DNA: TGTGCCAGCAGTTCGAGGTGGACTGAAGCTTTCTTT.

The chain employs TRBV28 and TRBJ1-2; 8 bases map to TRBD1. Unmatched junction bases numbered 10, after V lost 6 bases and J lost 1 base. CDR1 and CDR2 (germline): MDHEN, SYDVKM. The length of the CDR3 is 16 residues. The CDR3 DNA is TGTGCCAGCAGCCTAGCAGGGGGCTGGGGTAACTATGGCTACACCTTC. It specifies CASSLAGGWGNYGYTF.

The gene calls are TRBV30 and TRBJ1-1; possibly TRBD1 for D (5 bases). V was trimmed by 2 bases and J by 5 bases, leaving 24 bases between them. The CDR3 length is 17 residues. Germline V lookup: CDR1 GTSNPN, CDR2 SVGIG (reference sequence). For the CDR3, the DNA is TGTGCCTGGAGTCGGGGGGTTGGAGCTTTGGCGAGGACTGAAGCTTTCTTT. This encodes CAWSRGVGALARTEAFF.

The rearrangement joins TRBV28 to TRBJ2-1; 14 bases line up with TRBD2. V gave up 6 bases and J gave up 3 bases; unmatched junction bases: 4. From germline, CDR1 is MDHEN and CDR2 SYDVKM. The CDR3 length is 16 residues. The CDR3 nucleotides are TGTGCCAGCAGCGGGACTAGCGGGGGTCTCTACAATGAGCAGTTCTTC. As protein: CASSGTSGGLYNEQFF.

The V and J genes are TRBV27 and TRBJ1-5; 9 bases line up with TRBD1. This CDR3 is built from 20 residues. The junction had 15 bases not matched to a gene; V was cut back by 1 base and J by 2 bases. Germline-derived CDR1 and CDR2 are MNHEY and SMNVEV (reference sequence). For the CDR3, the DNA is TGTGCCAGCAGTTTATTAGGACAGGGGAAACCGGGGATGGGCAATCAGCCCCAGCATTTT. As protein: CASSLLGQGKPGMGNQPQHF.

The chain joins TRBV10-3 to TRBJ1-4; 11 bases are shared with TRBD1. Looked up from germline, CDR1 is ENHRY and CDR2 is SYGVKD. The CDR3 sequence is 16 residues long. The V and J ends lost 5 bases and 5 bases, in that order; junction bases with no gene match: 7. This chain's CDR3 is CAISRTGGQGNEKLFF. The CDR3 bases are TGTGCCATCAGTCGGACAGGGGGCCAAGGAAATGAAAAACTGTTTTTT.